Shown below are 22 T cell receptor beta chains from a single sample sequenced in a study of T cells in Graves' hyperthyroidism and ophthalmopathy. TCR beta CDR3 regions were amplified from RNA transcripts. HTBI primers were the set used in a first-round RT-PCR of the TCR CDR3. Via MiXCR, TCRdb re-called the multiplex PCR reads, giving one row per CDR3 protein. The repertoire holds about 380,000 distinct CDR3 sequences, less than 15% seen once, with 20% in the top ten. Sequenced material: blood. Every receptor here comes from a man under 40 with Graves' hyperthyroidism that later progressed to Graves' ophthalmopathy.

The chain links TRBV7-9 to TRBJ2-1; D ambiguous. Germline CDR1 SEHNR, CDR2 FQNEAQ (reference sequence). The V end was cut by 1 base, the J end by 8 bases, with 12 bases between. This CDR3 comprises 14 residues. CDR3 sequence reads: CASSLEARLDEQFF. The CDR3 region has the DNA TGTGCCAGCAGCTTAGAAGCCCGTTTGGATGAGCAGTTCTTC. Together with reference TRBV7-9 and TRBJ2-1, the CDR3 gives the full variable domain: DTGVSQNPRHKITKRGQNVTFRCDPISEHNRLYWYRQTLGQGPEFLTYFQNEAQLEKSRLLSDRFSAERPKGSFSTLEIQRTEQGDSAMYLCASSLEARLDEQFFGPGTRLTVL.

This clonotype was counted ten times or more. The CDR3 DNA reads TGTGCCAGCAGCTTAAGACTTACCCTCTCCTACAATGAGCAGTTCTTC. Its translation is CASSLRLTLSYNEQFF. The rearrangement joins TRBV11-3 to TRBJ2-1, with unresolved D. Germline V gene lookup returns CDR1 SGHNT and CDR2 YENEEA. The length of the CDR3 is 16 residues. Trimming cost V 2 bases and J 0 bases, with 11 bases left between them.

This clonotype has at least ten counts. J is TRBJ1-1 and V is TRBV3-1; TRBD1 agrees at 8 bases. The ends lost 3 bases at V and 0 bases at J; junction bases unmatched: 9. CDR3 length equals 17 residues. The germline V gene encodes CDR1 LGHDT and CDR2 YNNKEL (reference sequence). The CDR3 region is CASSHGTGSGMNTEAFF. The CDR3, as DNA: TGTGCCAGCAGCCACGGGACAGGAAGCGGGATGAACACTGAAGCTTTCTTT.

This clonotype has a handful of counts. A far larger clone is one base from this, pointing to a likely read error. The rearrangement links TRBV12-3 or TRBV12-4 to TRBJ1-2; 8 bases are a match to TRBD1. The CDR3 loop spans 12 amino acids. The CDR3 DNA reads as TGTGCCAGCAGTGGACAGGGCTATAGCTACACCTTC. This gives the protein CASSGQGYSYTF.

This clonotype was seen more than once but under ten times. The V and J genes are TRBV20-1 and TRBJ2-3, with no clear D. Germline V gene lookup returns CDR1 DFQATT and CDR2 SNEGSKA (reference sequence). The CDR3 runs to 12 residues. V dropped 0 bases and J dropped 0 bases, with 1 base sitting between them. The CDR3 protein is CSARESTDTQYF. The CDR3 region has the DNA TGCAGTGCTAGAGAAAGCACAGATACGCAGTATTTT.

V gene TRBV15 combines with J gene TRBJ2-3, with 8 positions matching TRBD2. The CDR3 is 15 amino acids. Germline V gene lookup returns CDR1 LNHNV and CDR2 YYDKDF (reference sequence). Unmatched junction bases numbered 2, after V lost 1 base and J lost 2 bases. CDR3 region: CATSRVSGVTDTQYF. CDR3 coding DNA: TGTGCCACCAGCAGAGTTAGCGGGGTCACAGATACGCAGTATTTT. Full variable domain (missing parts from reference TRBV15 and TRBJ2-3): DAMVIQNPRYQVTQFGKPVTLSCSQTLNHNVMYWYQQKSSQAPKLLFHYYDKDFNNEADTPDNFQSRRPNTSFCFLDIRSPGLGDTAMYLCATSRVSGVTDTQYFGPGTRLTVL.

On this clonotype itself: This may be a read error, as it is one base from a much larger clone. The chain carries TRBV6-1 and TRBJ1-2, with 7 bases matching TRBD1. CDR3 length: 14 residues. Germline V gene data show CDR1 as MNHNS and CDR2 as SASEGT. CDR3 region: CAGSVGTDSYGYTF. CDR3 DNA sequence: TGTGCCGGCAGTGTCGGGACAGATTCCTATGGCTACACCTTC.

The V gene is TRBV5-1, the J gene TRBJ1-4; TRBD1 is a possible D gene (6 bases). The CDR3 length is 15 residues. CDR1 SGHRS and CDR2 YFSETQ come from the germline V gene. Deletions cut 0 bases from V and 5 bases from J, with 11 bases between. The CDR3 reads CASSLDGGPNEKLFF. The CDR3 region has the DNA TGCGCCAGCAGCTTGGATGGGGGGCCCAATGAAAAACTGTTTTTT.

This clonotype occurred many times. The V and J genes are TRBV28 and TRBJ2-3, with 13 bases matching TRBD2. Germline CDR1 reads MDHEN; CDR2 reads SYDVKM. J gave up 7 bases and V 5 bases, and 6 bases lay outside the gene matches. This CDR3 comprises 15 residues. CDR3 DNA sequence: TGTGCCAGCAGTCCTTTGGGACTAGCGGGAAATACGCAGTATTTT. The encoded protein is CASSPLGLAGNTQYF.

This clonotype came up many times. The chain links TRBV7-8 to TRBJ2-1; 8 positions match TRBD2. CDR3 length: 15 amino acids. Germline-derived CDR1 and CDR2 are SGHVS and FQNEAQ. The J segment lost 3 bases and the V segment lost 0 bases, leaving 1 base of the junction unmatched. CDR3 sequence (DNA): TGTGCCAGCAGCTTAGCCCGGGGGGGCTACAATGAGCAGTTCTTC. It yields the protein CASSLARGGYNEQFF. The full variable domain, in which reference TRBV7-8 and TRBJ2-1 provide the parts outside the CDR3, is GAGVSQSPRYKVAKRGQDVALRCDPISGHVSLFWYQQALGQGPEFLTYFQNEAQLDKSGLPSDRFFAERPEGSVSTLKIQRTQQEDSAVYLCASSLARGGYNEQFFGPGTRLTVL.

This clonotype has a count of ten or more. The chain carries TRBV20-1 and TRBJ2-5; D possibly uses TRBD1 or TRBD2 (5 bases each). Germline loops: CDR1 DFQATT, CDR2 SNEGSKA (reference sequence). The length of the CDR3 is 15 residues. Between the trimmed V and J ends, which lost 5 bases and 4 bases, there was a span of 20 bases. The CDR3 DNA is TGCAGTGCTCCAGAGTTAGGGACCGCGGGAGAGACCCAGTACTTC. Translating it yields CSAPELGTAGETQYF.

The V and J genes are TRBV6-1 and TRBJ1-2; D unclear. V gave up 7 bases and J gave up 5 bases, with 11 bases separating them. The CDR3 consists of 12 residues. The germline CDR1 and CDR2 sequences are MNHNS and SASEGT. The CDR3 bases are TGTGCCAGCACCGAAACATTGTATGGCTACACCTTC. This gives the protein CASTETLYGYTF.

This clonotype was observed many times. This chain uses TRBV12-3 or TRBV12-4 with TRBJ2-5; 8 positions match TRBD1. V lost 3 bases to trimming and J lost 5 bases; unmatched junction nucleotides: 8. The CDR3 is made up of 15 amino acids. CDR3 in DNA: TGTGCCAGCAGTTTCGATTGGCGGACAGGGGAGACCCAGTACTTC. Translation: CASSFDWRTGETQYF.

Many counts were recorded for this clonotype. The chain combines TRBV12-3 or TRBV12-4 with TRBJ2-3, with TRBD2 matching over 9 bases. After removal of 8 bases from V and 0 bases from J, the junction contained 9 bases not matched to a gene. The CDR3 is 16 amino acids. DNA of the CDR3: TGTGCCAGCGGTGGACTAGCGTCTTCTAGCACAGATACGCAGTATTTT. Translated: CASGGLASSSTDTQYF.

This chain connects TRBV6-1 to TRBJ2-7, with D perhaps given as TRBD1 or TRBD2 (5 bases each). CDR1 MNHNS and CDR2 SASEGT come from the germline V gene. This CDR3 has 15 amino acids. Trimming stripped 5 bases from V and 2 bases from J, with 16 bases between. CDR3 coding DNA: TGTGCCAGCAGTTTTCTGAGGGACGGAACCTACGAGCAGTACTTC. Its translation is CASSFLRDGTYEQYF.

This clonotype appeared many times. The V gene is TRBV28, the J gene TRBJ2-3; 10 bases agree with TRBD2. Losses at the gene ends were 2 bases for V and 10 bases for J; bases not matched to a gene: 12. Germline V gene data show CDR1 as MDHEN and CDR2 as SYDVKM. The CDR3 consists of 16 residues. The CDR3 here is CASSLAASGGWWAQYF. The CDR3 nucleotides are TGTGCCAGCAGTTTAGCGGCTAGCGGGGGTTGGTGGGCGCAGTATTTT.

This clonotype showed up many times. The genes are TRBV6-1 and TRBJ1-5, with D possibly matching TRBD1 (5 bases). CDR1 MNHNS and CDR2 SASEGT come from the germline V gene. Trimming shortened V by 6 bases and J by 2 bases, and 11 bases separated the two germline ends. The CDR3 totals 14 residues. The DNA for the CDR3 is TGTGCCAGCAGGGGGGACTGGGGCAATCAGCCCCAGCATTTT. Protein: CASRGDWGNQPQHF.

Concerning this clonotype: Given a much more abundant clone one base away, this may be a read error. The rearrangement uses TRBV12-5 and TRBJ1-2; tentative D call: TRBD1 (5 bases). The CDR3 spans 14 residues. The germline V gene has CDR1 LGHNT and CDR2 FRNRAP. The CDR3 bases are TGTGATAGTGGTTTGAACCAGGAGCGGGGCGGCTACACCTTC. It specifies CDSGLNQERGGYTF.

This clonotype was seen a handful of times. The rearrangement joins TRBV9 to TRBJ1-6; D remains unclear. V dropped 4 bases and J dropped 9 bases, with 11 bases sitting between them. This CDR3 spans 13 amino acids. CDR1 and CDR2 (germline): SGDLS, YYNGEE. CDR3 nucleotides: TGTGCCAGCAGCCCGCAACTGGGTTCACCCCTCCACTTT. Residues: CASSPQLGSPLHF.

This clonotype was seen at least ten times. The V and J genes are TRBV7-9 and TRBJ2-7; D gene uncertain. The CDR3 consists of 13 residues. V was clipped by 5 bases and J by 0 bases, with 8 bases between them. The germline V gene encodes CDR1 SEHNR and CDR2 FQNEAQ (reference sequence). In nucleotides, the CDR3 is TGTGCCAGCAGCGTCAGTGGCTCCTACGAGCAGTACTTC. The encoded protein is CASSVSGSYEQYF.

At least ten counts were recorded for this clonotype. This chain connects TRBV28 to TRBJ2-1; D remains unclear. The V and J ends lost 2 bases and 9 bases respectively, with 8 bases between them. The CDR3 is 12 residues long. Germline V lookup: CDR1 MDHEN, CDR2 SYDVKM. The CDR3 reads CASSLPQSEQFF. The CDR3, as DNA: TGTGCCAGCAGTTTACCCCAGTCTGAGCAGTTCTTC.

V and J are TRBV4-1 and TRBJ1-2, with D unclear. Trimming pared 0 bases from V and 5 bases from J, leaving 16 bases between. CDR3 length equals 16 residues. Germline lookup yields CDR1 MGHRA and CDR2 YSYEKL. CDR3 amino acids: CASSQDQGGVAYGYTF. CDR3 nucleotide sequence: TGCGCCAGCAGCCAAGATCAAGGTGGGGTGGCGTATGGCTACACCTTC.